The 5 T cell receptor beta chains below all came from one sample that was sequenced in a study of beta chain features in type 1 diabetes. The investigators reverse transcribed all of the isolated RNA, so they sequenced expressed TCRB transcripts. The repertoire was sequenced with immunoSEQ multiplex PCR; TCRdb's copy has only in-frame clones and lacks some. The data contain just over 150,000 clones, 11% of them singletons. The sample comprised central memory CD4+ T cells from blood. These receptors were taken from a man aged 18 to 30 in good health.

This clone was detected a few times. This chain uses TRBV28 with TRBJ1-2, with TRBD1 identical over 8 bases. V was pared by 3 bases and J by 8 bases, with 11 bases of the junction left unmatched. Germline CDR1 reads MDHEN; CDR2 reads SYDVKM. The CDR3 has 15 residues. For the CDR3, the DNA is TGTGCCAGCAGTTTTGGGAGGCAGGGGGCTCGAGGCTACACCTTC. Its translation is CASSFGRQGARGYTF.

This clone was detected ten times or more. The V and J genes are TRBV4-2 and TRBJ2-5; 12 bases are a match to TRBD1. Trimming removed 4 bases from V and 4 bases from J; junction bases left unmatched: 4. The CDR3 extends over 15 amino acids. Per the germline V gene, CDR1 is LGHNA and CDR2 is YNFKEQ. CDR3 DNA sequence: TGTGCCAGCAGCCCGGGACAGGGGGCTTTAGAGACCCAGTACTTC. Its protein product is CASSPGQGALETQYF.

This clone was seen at least ten times. The rearrangement uses TRBV6-5 and TRBJ2-7, with TRBD1 identical over 8 bases. The CDR3 spans 15 residues. Trimming cost V 4 bases and J 6 bases; bases outside gene matches: 11. CDR1 is MNHEY, CDR2 SVGAGI, per germline. CDR3 sequence reads: CASSSAGTGLPEQYF. CDR3 DNA sequence: TGTGCCAGCAGTTCCGCCGGGACAGGCCTCCCCGAGCAGTACTTC.

This clone was detected only a few times. This rearrangement joins TRBV29-1 to TRBJ2-1; TRBD1 or TRBD2 may be the D gene (6 bases each). V gave up 5 bases and J gave up 8 bases, with 10 bases separating them. The CDR3 totals 11 residues. Germline CDR1 is SQVTM and CDR2 is ANQGSEA. DNA of the CDR3: TGCAGCGTTCTTAGGGGGGATGAGCAGTTCTTC. Translating gives CSVLRGDEQFF.

The rearrangement joins TRBV9 to TRBJ1-6; D might be TRBD1 (5 bases). The CDR3 is made up of 13 amino acids. Trimming removed 3 bases at V and 12 bases at J, with 13 bases between. Germline V lookup: CDR1 SGDLS, CDR2 YYNGEE. This chain's CDR3 is CASSAVTQGPLHF. The CDR3 region has the DNA TGTGCCAGCAGCGCTGTTACCCAGGGACCCCTCCACTTT.